This entry lists 27 T cell receptor beta chains sequenced from one sample in a study of vaccination and CD4 T cells after COVID-19. As for treatment: roughly 11-day PBMC culture with coronavirus spike peptide pools or control peptides (ViraFEST assay). These receptors have no known antigen. Cultured CD4+ T cells had their DNA profiled by the Oncomine TCR Beta short-read assay. TCRdb re-analysed the PCR reads in MiXCR, keeping a single row per CDR3 protein. The sample includes approximately 11,000 distinct CDR3 sequences, 70% of them seen just once. Sequencing input: CD4+ T cells from blood, cultured in vitro. These receptors came from a human donor who had recovered from COVID-19.

The sample holds a few counts of this clonotype. The J gene is TRBJ1-1, the V gene TRBV5-1; 7 positions agree with TRBD1. Germline values: CDR1 SGHRS, CDR2 YFSETQ. J was trimmed by 0 bases and V by 1 base; bases with no gene match: 6. This CDR3 comprises 16 residues. The CDR3: CASSLQGGILNTEAFF. CDR3 DNA sequence: TGCGCCAGCAGCTTGCAGGGGGGGATCCTGAACACTGAAGCTTTCTTT.

The V call is TRBV7-2, the J call TRBJ2-1; D is possibly TRBD2 (5 bases). In germline, CDR1 is SGHTA, CDR2 FQGNSA. V was trimmed by 1 base and J by 6 bases, leaving 13 bases between them. This CDR3 contains 15 residues. The DNA for the CDR3 is TGTGCCAGCAGCTTAGGGTCATCGGGGAGCAATGAGCAGTTCTTC. This gives the protein CASSLGSSGSNEQFF.

This clonotype was counted between two and nine times. The chain combines TRBV6-2 or TRBV6-3 with TRBJ2-7; 12 nucleotides align to TRBD2. Germline CDR1 MNHEY, CDR2 SVGEGT. This CDR3 is 18 amino acids long. V dropped 7 bases and J dropped 4; count of bases not matched to a gene: 17. The CDR3 loop reads CASTRTSGNPHPAYEQYF. DNA of the CDR3: TGTGCCAGCACCCGGACTAGCGGGAATCCACACCCCGCGTACGAGCAGTACTTC.

The V call is TRBV28, the J call TRBJ1-1; D call uncertain. Germline V gene lookup returns CDR1 MDHEN and CDR2 SYDVKM. Trimming cost V 4 bases and J 11 bases, with 11 bases left between them. The CDR3 runs 11 residues. In DNA form, the CDR3 reads TGTGCCAGCAGTTCGACCGCGGCGGCTTTCTTT. It yields the protein CASSSTAAAFF.

CDR3 nucleotides: TGTGCCAGCAGCTTAGCGGGTCTCACAGATACGCAGTATTTT. It codes for CASSLAGLTDTQYF. V usage is TRBV7-2 and J usage is TRBJ2-3; D is unresolved. The V end was cut by 0 bases, the J end by 2 bases, with 6 bases between. This CDR3 is built from 14 residues. From germline, CDR1 is SGHTA and CDR2 FQGNSA.

The CDR3 coding sequence is TGCAGTGCTACCCCCCCATCGGGGCAGATGAACACTGAAGCTTTCTTT. The encoded protein is CSATPPSGQMNTEAFF. The rearrangement joins TRBV20-1 to TRBJ1-1; weak D call: TRBD1 (5 bases). V lost 4 bases and J 0 bases, leaving 18 bases between the germline ends. The CDR3 has 16 amino acids. Germline CDR1 and CDR2: DFQATT and SNEGSKA (reference sequence).

This clonotype is medium-sized within its sample. The rearrangement links TRBV28 to TRBJ1-6, with no clear D. V lost 7 bases to trimming and J lost 6 bases, with 13 bases between them. Per germline, CDR1 MDHEN and CDR2 SYDVKM. The CDR3 runs to 14 residues. In DNA form, the CDR3 reads TGTGCCAGCACCCTGGGTGGGCTTAATTCACCCCTCCACTTT. This translates into CASTLGGLNSPLHF.

This clonotype appeared a few times. This chain links TRBV20-1 with TRBJ1-2; D not resolved. The V gene's germline CDR1 is DFQATT and CDR2 SNEGSKA (reference sequence). The CDR3 spans 13 residues. The V and J ends lost 6 bases and 4 bases respectively, with 15 bases between them. The CDR3 DNA sequence: TGCAGTGCCTCGGACCCGACGGGCTATGGCTACACCTTC. It specifies CSASDPTGYGYTF.

V gene TRBV5-6 combines with J gene TRBJ2-5; 10 bases are a match to TRBD2. Germline V gene sequence: CDR1 SGHDT, CDR2 YYEEEE. V was clipped by 4 bases and J by 4 bases; unmatched bases: 13. The CDR3 extends over 17 amino acids. The CDR3 coding sequence is TGTGCCAGCAGCCCCGGGGGAAGCGGGAGGGCCGGAGAGACCCAGTACTTC. Residues: CASSPGGSGRAGETQYF.

CDR3 bases: TGTGCCAGCAGTTCCGGGACTAGCGGGAACTGGGGCGAGCAGTACTTC. It encodes CASSSGTSGNWGEQYF. The genes are TRBV28 and TRBJ2-7; 13 nucleotides match TRBD2. V trimming: 4 bases; J trimming: 6 bases; junction bases outside the gene matches: 9. This CDR3 spans 16 amino acids. Germline lookup yields CDR1 MDHEN and CDR2 SYDVKM.

The gene calls are TRBV6-1 and TRBJ1-2, with TRBD1 identical over 7 bases. Germline values: CDR1 MNHNS, CDR2 SASEGT. V gave up 6 bases and J gave up 3 bases; unmatched junction bases: 4. This CDR3 spans 13 amino acids. The CDR3 DNA sequence: TGTGCCAGCAGCCGGACAGGAGACTATGGCTACACCTTC. It encodes CASSRTGDYGYTF.

V is TRBV7-2 and J is TRBJ2-7; 8 nucleotides agree with TRBD1. There are 16 residues in the CDR3. CDR1 is SGHTA, CDR2 FQGNSA, per germline. V was clipped by 3 bases and J by 5 bases; unmatched bases: 12. The CDR3 bases are TGTGCCAGCAGCTTGCTGCCCTCGACAGGGGTGAACGAGCAGTACTTC. Translating it yields CASSLLPSTGVNEQYF.

The chain joins TRBV20-1 to TRBJ1-1; TRBD1 matches at 10 bases. The CDR3 length is 14 residues. Per the germline V gene, CDR1 is DFQATT and CDR2 is SNEGSKA (reference sequence). J was trimmed by 6 bases and V by 1 base; bases with no gene match: 5. The DNA for the CDR3 is TGCAGTGCTAGAGCCCGGGACAGGGGACCTGAAGCTTTCTTT. It yields the protein CSARARDRGPEAFF.

The V call is TRBV20-1, the J call TRBJ2-5, with 15 bases identical to TRBD2. Per germline, CDR1 DFQATT and CDR2 SNEGSKA (reference sequence). The V segment lost 4 bases and the J segment 5 bases; nucleotides outside the gene matches: 2. The CDR3 contains 14 residues. For the CDR3, the DNA is TGCAGTGCTAACGGACTAGCGGGAGGGGAGACCCAGTACTTC. This translates into CSANGLAGGETQYF.

V gene TRBV6-1 combines with J gene TRBJ1-2; D is uncertain. Germline CDR1 reads MNHNS; CDR2 reads SASEGT. The CDR3 contains 12 residues. V lost 7 bases and J 0 bases, leaving 6 bases between the germline ends. The chain's CDR3 is CASIGTNYGYTF. The DNA for the CDR3 is TGTGCCAGCATAGGCACTAACTATGGCTACACCTTC.

This rearrangement joins TRBV10-3 to TRBJ2-3; D not resolved. The CDR3 consists of 14 residues. Germline CDR1 ENHRY, CDR2 SYGVKD. Trimming took 0 bases from V and 1 from J, leaving 5 bases between them. The CDR3 sequence is CAISESMGTDTQYF. The CDR3 region has the DNA TGTGCCATCAGTGAGTCGATGGGCACAGATACGCAGTATTTT.

This clonotype was detected only a few times. The rearrangement uses TRBV6-1 and TRBJ1-2; D remains unclear. Germline lookup yields CDR1 MNHNS and CDR2 SASEGT. Deletions cut 5 bases from V and 4 bases from J, with 14 bases between. CDR3 length: 14 residues. This CDR3 is CASSTKFSTYGYTF. CDR3 bases: TGTGCCAGCAGTACCAAATTCTCGACCTATGGCTACACCTTC.

In this sample, this clonotype turned up once. This sequence joins TRBV20-1 and TRBJ2-2, with TRBD2 as a possible D gene (5 bases). V lost 3 bases, J lost 6 bases, and 8 bases lay in between. CDR3 length equals 12 residues. Per the germline V gene, CDR1 is DFQATT and CDR2 is SNEGSKA (reference sequence). In nucleotides, the CDR3 is TGCAGTGCTAGCTGGAGGTCCGGGGAGCTGTTTTTT. It yields the protein CSASWRSGELFF.

This chain links TRBV7-9 with TRBJ1-1, with D tentatively TRBD1 (5 bases). The CDR3 loop spans 15 amino acids. Germline-derived CDR1 and CDR2 are SEHNR and FQNEAQ (reference sequence). Trimming left V 1 base short and J 3 bases short, with 12 bases between. CDR3 protein: CASSLGRGGYTEAFF. In DNA form, the CDR3 reads TGTGCCAGCAGCTTAGGGAGGGGAGGATACACTGAAGCTTTCTTT.

V is TRBV20-1 and J is TRBJ2-7; no clear D gene. CDR3 length: 13 residues. The V end was cut by 3 bases, the J end by 2 bases, with 11 bases between. From germline, CDR1 is DFQATT and CDR2 SNEGSKA (reference sequence). The CDR3 DNA follows: TGCAGTGCTAGGTCACTAATAACCTACGAGCAGTACTTC. It is translated as CSARSLITYEQYF.

Here the CDR3 DNA reads TGTGCCACCAGTGATTCCGGGACAGGGGGCTACGAGCAGTACTTC. It is translated as CATSDSGTGGYEQYF. This rearrangement joins TRBV24-1 to TRBJ2-7; TRBD1 matches at 11 bases. V shed 2 bases, J shed 3 bases, and the junction held 2 bases outside the gene matches. Germline V gene data show CDR1 as KGHDR and CDR2 as SFDVKD. This CDR3 comprises 15 residues.

The genes are TRBV6-1 and TRBJ2-7; 10 positions agree with TRBD1. The V gene's germline CDR1 is MNHNS and CDR2 SASEGT. Losses at the gene ends were 6 bases for V and 4 bases for J; bases not matched to a gene: 9. This CDR3 contains 15 residues. The CDR3 loop reads CASSPRQGALYEQYF. For the CDR3, the DNA is TGTGCCAGCAGCCCTCGACAGGGGGCCCTATACGAGCAGTACTTC.

The genes are TRBV20-1 and TRBJ1-2; D gene ambiguous. Germline-derived CDR1 and CDR2 are DFQATT and SNEGSKA (reference sequence). Trimming removed 5 bases from V and 2 bases from J, with 18 bases in between. This CDR3 comprises 15 residues. The CDR3 DNA is TGCAGTGCTCCCCACGGGCCCTTGGGGAACTATGGCTACACCTTC. It specifies CSAPHGPLGNYGYTF.

The chain has TRBV2 and TRBJ2-5, with a weak D call TRBD1 (5 bases). Germline loops: CDR1 SNHLY, CDR2 FYNNEI. CDR3 length: 13 amino acids. V was cut by 6 bases and J by 2 bases, with 10 bases left in between. This CDR3 is CASRGAVQETQYF. The CDR3 DNA sequence: TGTGCCAGCAGAGGGGCGGTGCAAGAGACCCAGTACTTC.

The chain uses TRBV20-1 and TRBJ2-3, with 7 bases identical to TRBD1. Per the germline V gene, CDR1 is DFQATT and CDR2 is SNEGSKA (reference sequence). The CDR3 is 13 residues long. CDR3 DNA sequence: TGCACCCCGCGAGGGGGCGCGGGAGATACGCAGTATTTT. It translates to CTPRGGAGDTQYF.

V gene TRBV27 combines with J gene TRBJ2-7; unclear D gene. Germline-derived CDR1 and CDR2 are MNHEY and SMNVEV (reference sequence). This CDR3 has 9 residues. Trimming pared 11 bases from V and 2 bases from J, leaving 4 bases between. The CDR3 sequence is CAGAYEQYF. DNA of the CDR3: TGTGCCGGCGCCTACGAGCAGTACTTC.

The chain uses TRBV20-1 and TRBJ2-7; D possibly uses TRBD1 or TRBD2 (5 bases each). Trimming took 4 bases from V and 4 from J, leaving 14 bases between them. The CDR3 contains 13 residues. Germline V lookup: CDR1 DFQATT, CDR2 SNEGSKA (reference sequence). CDR3 sequence: CSATSGGPYEQYF. CDR3 in DNA: TGCAGTGCTACCAGTGGGGGACCATACGAGCAGTACTTC.